Shown below are 11 T cell receptor beta chains from a single sample sequenced in a study of shared clonotypes between healthy human individuals. The protocol was immunoSEQ multiplex PCR, while the TCRdb copy is restricted to in-frame clones and leaves out a portion. The data show over 1.5 million clones, approximately 98% seen once. The material sequenced was naive CD4+ T cells sorted from blood. The subset is: CD45RA+ positively selected. The receptors shown here come from a man aged 25 to 45 in good health.

V usage is TRBV2 and J usage is TRBJ2-7, with D tentatively TRBD1 or TRBD2 (5 bases each). V lost 7 bases and J lost 7, with 11 bases in between. This CDR3 comprises 11 residues. CDR1 and CDR2 from the germline V gene are SNHLY and FYNNEI. CDR3 residues: CASTGSREQYF. The CDR3 bases are TGTGCCAGCACAGGGAGTCGGGAGCAGTACTTC. The full variable domain, in which reference TRBV2 and TRBJ2-7 provide the parts outside the CDR3, is EPEVTQTPSHQVTQMGQEVILRCVPISNHLYFYWYRQILGQKVEFLVSFYNNEISEKSEIFDDQFSVERPDGSNFTLKIRSTKLEDSAMYFCASTGSREQYFGPGTRLTVT.

J is TRBJ1-5 and V is TRBV25-1, with D possibly being TRBD1 (5 bases). V shed 4 bases and J shed 0 bases, with 16 bases lying between them. Germline V gives CDR1 MGHDK, CDR2 SYGVNS. This CDR3 comprises 17 residues. CDR3 DNA sequence: TGTGCCAGCAGTGGACGTTGGGACCCCTATAGCAATCAGCCCCAGCATTTT. Translating gives CASSGRWDPYSNQPQHF.

CDR3 bases: TGTGCCAGCAGCCCTACCTCGGCGTCCCATGGCTACACCTTC. This gives the protein CASSPTSASHGYTF. The chain recombines TRBV9 with TRBJ1-2, with D uncertain. The CDR3 length is 14 residues. Per germline, CDR1 SGDLS and CDR2 YYNGEE. The V end lost 4 bases, the J end lost 6 bases, and 16 bases lay between the germline ends.

The V and J genes are TRBV5-1 and TRBJ2-1; a possible D gene is TRBD2 (6 bases). V was trimmed by 5 bases and J by 0 bases, leaving 9 bases between them. This CDR3 has 14 residues. Germline lookup yields CDR1 SGHRS and CDR2 YFSETQ. As DNA, the CDR3 is TGCGCCAGCAGGGGAGGCCCCTCCTACAATGAGCAGTTCTTC. It translates to CASRGGPSYNEQFF. The entire variable domain, with the rest obtained from reference TRBV5-1 and TRBJ2-1, is as follows: KAGVTQTPRYLIKTRGQQVTLSCSPISGHRSVSWYQQTPGQGLQFLFEYFSETQRNKGNFPGRFSGRQFSNSRSEMNVSTLELGDSALYLCASRGGPSYNEQFFGPGTRLTVL.

J is TRBJ2-3 and V is TRBV20-1; D unresolved. The CDR3 covers 11 residues. The germline V gene encodes CDR1 DFQATT and CDR2 SNEGSKA (reference sequence). Trimming shortened V by 5 bases and J by 6 bases, and 9 bases separated the two germline ends. CDR3 protein: CSASKPDTQYF. CDR3 DNA sequence: TGCAGTGCTTCTAAGCCGGATACGCAGTATTTT.

The rearrangement uses TRBV25-1 and TRBJ2-7; 11 nucleotides align to TRBD1. The CDR3 runs 14 residues. The V segment lost 1 base and the J segment 7 bases; nucleotides outside the gene matches: 3. The germline gives CDR1 MGHDK, CDR2 SYGVNS. The CDR3 spells CASSESGTGGEQYF. CDR3 nucleotide sequence: TGTGCCAGCAGTGAATCGGGGACAGGGGGTGAGCAGTACTTC.

V is TRBV27 and J is TRBJ2-7; no firm D call. Germline CDR1 reads MNHEY; CDR2 reads SMNVEV (reference sequence). V lost 6 bases, J lost 3 bases, and 18 bases lay in between. The CDR3 extends over 15 amino acids. For the CDR3, the DNA is TGTGCCAGCAGAATTCTCGTGATAGGCGGCTACGAGCAGTACTTC. Its protein is CASRILVIGGYEQYF.

J is TRBJ2-5 and V is TRBV10-2; tentatively, D is TRBD1 (6 bases). V lost 4 bases and J 7 bases, leaving 16 bases between the germline ends. Germline V gene sequence: CDR1 WSHSY, CDR2 SAAADI. This CDR3 is 14 amino acids long. The CDR3 nucleotides read TGCGCCAGCAGTGGGGGGCAGGGAATGCGGACCCAGTACTTC. Translation: CASSGGQGMRTQYF.

The chain recombines TRBV28 with TRBJ2-3; 7 bases agree with TRBD1. This CDR3 spans 15 amino acids. V gave up 6 bases and J gave up 4 bases; unmatched junction bases: 10. Germline CDR1 MDHEN, CDR2 SYDVKM. For the CDR3, the DNA is TGTGCCAGCAGCATGACGACAGGGAGCTCAGATACGCAGTATTTT. It specifies CASSMTTGSSDTQYF.

CDR3 sequence: CASSWGDRRSYEQYF. DNA of the CDR3: TGTGCCAGCAGTTGGGGGGACAGACGGTCCTACGAGCAGTACTTC. The chain is built from TRBV28 and TRBJ2-7, with a possible D match to TRBD1 (7 bases). This CDR3 has 15 residues. Germline V gene lookup returns CDR1 MDHEN and CDR2 SYDVKM. V lost 4 bases and J lost 1, with 14 bases in between. The entire variable domain, with the rest obtained from reference TRBV28 and TRBJ2-7, is as follows: DVKVTQSSRYLVKRTGEKVFLECVQDMDHENMFWYRQDPGLGLRLIYFSYDVKMKEKGDIPEGYSVSREKKERFSLILESASTNQTSMYLCASSWGDRRSYEQYFGPGTRLTVT.

This clone appeared once. The rearrangement joins TRBV18 to TRBJ2-1; D may be TRBD2 (6 bases). V lost 3 bases and J 3 bases, leaving 15 bases between the germline ends. The CDR3 is 16 amino acids. Germline V lookup: CDR1 KGHSH, CDR2 LQKENI. Here the CDR3 reads CASSPGVAGSYNEQFF. The DNA for the CDR3 is TGTGCCAGCTCACCGGGAGTGGCGGGAAGCTACAATGAGCAGTTCTTC.